Included here is one TCR beta chain sequence, with context. There is no known antigen for this receptor. Its ends do not fully match the called genes, so a read error is possible. Receptors were amplified or captured by PCR. TCR sequencing of DNA from cultured CD4+ T cells used the Oncomine TCR Beta short-read assay at the Johns Hopkins FTIC core. The QIAamp micro DNA kit was used to extract genomic DNA from the cultured CD4+ T cells. Oncomine TCR Beta libraries from cultured CD4+ T cells were pooled with unique dual indexes and sequenced on an Illumina iSeq 100. The authors' analysis ran thus. Non-productive sequences were removed, and CDR3s not starting with C, not ending with F or W, or shorter than 7 amino acids were discarded. Antigen-specific clonotypes were identified using the MANAFEST web application through comparison of peptide-stimulated wells with reference and other culture wells. Positive clones required FDR below 0.05, an odds ratio above 5, and productive frequency above 0.1% in at least two of three replicate wells. A clonotype counted as cross-reactive if it showed significant expansion both in the SARS-CoV-2 spike wells and in at least one common cold coronavirus spike condition. CDR3 homology was assessed with Levenshtein distances (stringdist) and unrooted phylogenetic trees (ape) in R version 3.6.1. TCRdb handled the public reads itself, with Q25 trimming in fastp and clone calling in MiXCR, and kept productive beta chains. Rows merge per CDR3 protein into single entries with the most common DNA and genes. The V and J calls, along with clone size, are taken from TCRdb and not from the paper's own processing. This sample lists about 11,000 distinct CDR3 sequences; about 25% were detected once. Together, the top ten hold roughly 25% of the sample.

The sample originates from a study of vaccination and CD4 T cells after COVID-19 (dated by TCRdb to between 2021 and 2023). Study-level background: Convalescent patients had a positive SARS-CoV-2 result on nasal swab PCR, and of these patients, nine had mild disease and one had severe disease. In the convalescent cohort there were six males and four females, among whom were two Hispanic individuals, seven Caucasians, two Asians and one multiracial person. Participants received two doses of either the Pfizer-BioNTech BNT162b2 vaccine (n=8) or the Moderna mRNA-1273 vaccine (n=2). Post-COVID blood samples were collected from convalescent patients a median of roughly 100 days after diagnosis, with a range of about 30 to 170 days. Post-vaccine blood samples were obtained a median of around 74 days after the second vaccine dose, with a range of about 12 to 241 days. For stimulating the cultures, overlapping spike peptide pools were used, derived from SARS-CoV-2 as well as from the common cold coronaviruses HCoV-NL63, HCoV-OC43 and HCoV-229E. In control cultures, a CEFX viral epitope pool was used as positive control, an HIV-1 Nef peptide pool was used as negative control, or no peptide was added. The spike-specific CD4+ TCR repertoire was compared before and after mRNA vaccination in approximately 9 COVID-19 convalescent patients and 4 infection-naive healthy vaccine recipients.

Results and caveats for the whole study, not just this receptor: In convalescent patients, a median approximately 90% of post-vaccine SARS-CoV-2-reactive clones were detected only after vaccination, suggesting vaccine-specific priming. The median number of SARS-CoV-2-reactive clonotypes rose from around 21 after infection to some 40 after vaccination, but the change was not significant. The study included relatively few convalescent patients and did not analyze early timepoints after natural infection. In convalescent patients, nearly all vaccine-specific clones (304 of 307) were found to be mono-reactive for SARS-CoV-2 spike rather than cross-reactive with common cold coronaviruses.

The treatment or condition label here, explained by the study, means: approximately nine-day PBMC culture with coronavirus spike peptide pools or control peptides (ViraFEST assay). To expand antigen-specific T cells with peptide pools and then pick out the expanded clonotypes through TCR sequencing, the study relied on the ViraFEST assay. The positive SARS-CoV-2 PCR tests of the convalescent patients were dated from March to December 2020, before the Alpha, Beta and Delta variants emerged in the United States. Two million PBMCs per well were cultured in IMDM with roughly 4.8% human AB serum and roughly 9.3 IU/ml IL-2, plus 10 ug/ml peptide pools. Half of the culture medium was replaced with fresh IL-2-containing medium on days 3 and 7. Once the cells had been in culture for about 10 days, the EasySep CD4+ T cell isolation kit was used to isolate CD4+ T cells by negative selection. PBMCs were separated from whole blood using Ficoll-Paque Plus gradient centrifugation and then either used fresh or cryopreserved at -140C. Each culture condition was generally run in triplicate wells.

The CDR3 covers 16 residues, taking in both the cysteine and the phenylalanine. Only the CDR3 DNA stays, 48 bases, in frame from base 1. For CDR1 and CDR2, the germline V gene (reference sequence) lists DFQATT and SNEGSKA. Recombination connected TRBV20-1 to TRBJ2-7; TRBD2 lines up with 11 middle nucleotides. The clonotype originates from a human donor who had recovered from COVID-19. This material consisted of CD4+ T cells from blood, cultured in vitro, taken after SARS-CoV-2 vaccination. The CDR3 reads as follows: CSARDPLAGGAPGTDF. The nucleotide sequence reads as follows: TGCAGTGCTAGAGATCCTCTAGCGGGAGGCGCACCGGGGACGGACTTC.